A single sample is the source of the 4 T cell receptor beta chains below, sequenced in a study of blood T cells in healthy people across ages. Together with a sample-barcoded 5' primer, a J-beta primer mix was included in a second PCR lasting about 7 to 11 cycles. TCRdb independently ran MiXCR on the 5' RACE reads; one entry per CDR3 protein. The table lists around 1,900,000 distinct CDR3 sequences, roughly two fifths of them singletons. The sample comprised blood. The receptors originated from a human donor in good health.

The rearrangement uses TRBV18 and TRBJ1-2; D remains ambiguous. The CDR3 length is 16 residues. CDR1 is KGHSH, CDR2 LQKENI, per germline. V dropped 5 bases and J dropped 0 bases, with 16 bases sitting between them. This CDR3 reads CASSESRVVANYGYTF. DNA of the CDR3: TGTGCCAGCTCAGAGTCCCGGGTCGTAGCTAACTATGGCTACACCTTC. The full variable domain, with the rest looked up from reference TRBV18 and TRBJ1-2, is NAGVMQNPRHLVRRRGQEARLRCSPMKGHSHVYWYRQLPEEGLKFMVYLQKENIIDESGMPKERFSAEFPKEGPSILRIQQVVRGDSAAYFCASSESRVVANYGYTFGSGTRLTVV.

This clonotype was detected a few times. V is TRBV7-6 and J is TRBJ2-7; 9 bases are shared with TRBD1. Trimming at V came to 4 bases and at J to 2 bases, leaving 6 bases not matched to a gene. The germline V gene encodes CDR1 SGHVS and CDR2 FNYEAQ. This CDR3 comprises 15 residues. The CDR3 DNA reads TGTGCCAGCAGCTCGGTGGGGACAGGGACCTACGAGCAGTACTTC. It is translated as CASSSVGTGTYEQYF.

This clonotype was counted once. J is TRBJ1-2 and V is TRBV7-2, with 8 nucleotides matching TRBD1. Unmatched junction bases numbered 8, after V lost 1 base and J lost 4 bases. Germline values: CDR1 SGHTA, CDR2 FQGNSA. The CDR3 is 16 residues long. CDR3 DNA: TGTGCCAGCAGCTTAGACCGATTAACAGGGGGCTATGGCTACACCTTC. It is translated as CASSLDRLTGGYGYTF.

This clonotype was seen only a few times. This rearrangement joins TRBV6-1 to TRBJ1-2; the D is unclear. V was clipped by 0 bases and J by 5 bases, with 13 bases between them. Germline CDR1 is MNHNS and CDR2 is SASEGT. This CDR3 spans 15 amino acids. The DNA of the CDR3 is TGTGCCAGCAGTGAAGCCCTTACCAACCCTTATGGCTACACCTTC. It is translated as CASSEALTNPYGYTF.